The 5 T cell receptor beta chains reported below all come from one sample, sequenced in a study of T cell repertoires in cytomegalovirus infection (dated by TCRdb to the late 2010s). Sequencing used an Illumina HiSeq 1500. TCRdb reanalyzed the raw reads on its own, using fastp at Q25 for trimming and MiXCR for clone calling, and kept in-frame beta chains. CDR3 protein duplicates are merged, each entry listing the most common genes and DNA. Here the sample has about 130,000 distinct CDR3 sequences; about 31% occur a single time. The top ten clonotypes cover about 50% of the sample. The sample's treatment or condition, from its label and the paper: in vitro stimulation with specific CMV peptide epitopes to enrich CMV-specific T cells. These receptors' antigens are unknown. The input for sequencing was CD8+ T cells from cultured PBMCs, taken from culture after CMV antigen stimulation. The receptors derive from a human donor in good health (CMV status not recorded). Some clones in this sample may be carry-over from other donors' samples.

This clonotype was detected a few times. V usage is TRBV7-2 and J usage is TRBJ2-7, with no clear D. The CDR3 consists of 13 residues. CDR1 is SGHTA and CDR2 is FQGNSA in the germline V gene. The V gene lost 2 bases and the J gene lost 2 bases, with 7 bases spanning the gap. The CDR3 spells CASSLTSPYEQYF. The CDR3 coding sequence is TGTGCCAGCAGCTTAACGAGCCCCTACGAGCAGTACTTC.

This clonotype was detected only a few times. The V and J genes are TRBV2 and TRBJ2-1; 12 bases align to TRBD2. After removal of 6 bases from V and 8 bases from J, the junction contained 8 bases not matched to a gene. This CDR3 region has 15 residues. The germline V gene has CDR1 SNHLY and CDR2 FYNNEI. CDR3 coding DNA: TGTGCCAGCAGCTTTCTAGCGGGGGGGCCGCATGAGCAGTTCTTC. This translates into CASSFLAGGPHEQFF.

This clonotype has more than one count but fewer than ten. The CDR3 is CASSIPGISGNTIYF. The DNA for the CDR3 is TGTGCCAGTAGTATACCAGGGATTTCTGGAAACACCATATATTTT. The gene calls are TRBV19 and TRBJ1-3, with a weak D call TRBD1 (5 bases). CDR3 length: 15 residues. The germline V and J ends were trimmed by 2 bases and 1 base, with 9 bases remaining between them. Germline V CDR1 and CDR2: LNHDA, SQIVND (reference sequence).

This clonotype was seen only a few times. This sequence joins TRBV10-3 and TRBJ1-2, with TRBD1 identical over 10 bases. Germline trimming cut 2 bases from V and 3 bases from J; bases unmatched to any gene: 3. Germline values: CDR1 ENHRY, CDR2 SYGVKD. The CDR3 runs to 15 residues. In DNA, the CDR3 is TGTGCCATCAGTGAGAGGACAGGGGGTGACTATGGCTACACCTTC. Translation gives CAISERTGGDYGYTF.

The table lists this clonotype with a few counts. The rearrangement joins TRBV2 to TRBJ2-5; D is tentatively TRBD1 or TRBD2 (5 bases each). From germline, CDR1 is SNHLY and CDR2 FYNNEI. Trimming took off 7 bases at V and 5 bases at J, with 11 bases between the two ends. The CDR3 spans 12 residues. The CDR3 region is CASTLWGETQYF. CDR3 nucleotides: TGTGCCAGCACTCTCTGGGGGGAGACCCAGTACTTC.